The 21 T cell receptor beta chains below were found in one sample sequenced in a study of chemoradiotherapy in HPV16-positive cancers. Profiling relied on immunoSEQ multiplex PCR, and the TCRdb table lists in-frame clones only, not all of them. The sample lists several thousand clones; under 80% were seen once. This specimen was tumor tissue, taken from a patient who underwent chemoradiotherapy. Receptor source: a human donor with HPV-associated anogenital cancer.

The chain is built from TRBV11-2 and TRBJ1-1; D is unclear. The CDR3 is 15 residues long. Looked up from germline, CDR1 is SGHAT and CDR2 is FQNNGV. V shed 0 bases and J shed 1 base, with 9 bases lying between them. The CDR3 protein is CASSLDPHGNTEAFF. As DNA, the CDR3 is TGTGCCAGCAGCTTAGACCCTCACGGGAACACTGAAGCTTTCTTT. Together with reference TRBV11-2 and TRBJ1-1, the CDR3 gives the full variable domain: EAGVAQSPRYKIIEKRQSVAFWCNPISGHATLYWYQQILGQGPKLLIQFQNNGVVDDSQLPKDRFSAERLKGVDSTLKIQPAKLEDSAVYLCASSLDPHGNTEAFFGQGTRLTVV.

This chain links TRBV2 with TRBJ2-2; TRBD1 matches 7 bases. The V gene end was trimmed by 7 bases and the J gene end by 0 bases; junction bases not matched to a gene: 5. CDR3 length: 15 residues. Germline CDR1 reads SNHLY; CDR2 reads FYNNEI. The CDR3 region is CASTRDRTNTGELFF. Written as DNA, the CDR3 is TGTGCCAGCACCCGGGACAGAACGAACACCGGGGAGCTGTTTTTT.

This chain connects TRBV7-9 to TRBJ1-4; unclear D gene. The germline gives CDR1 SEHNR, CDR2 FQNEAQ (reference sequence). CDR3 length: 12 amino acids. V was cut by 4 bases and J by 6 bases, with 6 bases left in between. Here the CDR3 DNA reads TGTGCCAGCAGCTCCCCGGATGAAAAACTGTTTTTT. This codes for CASSSPDEKLFF.

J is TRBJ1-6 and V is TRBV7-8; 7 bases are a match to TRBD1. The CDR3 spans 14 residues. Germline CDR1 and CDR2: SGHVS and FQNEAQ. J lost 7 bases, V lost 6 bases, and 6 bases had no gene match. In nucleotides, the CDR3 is TGTGCCAGCAGACCCGGGACAGTGAATTCACCCCTCCACTTT. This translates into CASRPGTVNSPLHF.

The DNA of the CDR3 is TGTGCCAGCAGCTTAGGAGTTGGAGGGGGAGATGAGCAGTTCTTC. Translating it yields CASSLGVGGGDEQFF. V is TRBV7-7 and J is TRBJ2-1; possibly TRBD1 or TRBD2 for D (6 bases each). Per germline, CDR1 SSHAT and CDR2 FNYEAQ (reference sequence). With 1 base removed from V and 8 bases from J, the gap between germline ends came to 15 bases. This CDR3 has 15 amino acids.

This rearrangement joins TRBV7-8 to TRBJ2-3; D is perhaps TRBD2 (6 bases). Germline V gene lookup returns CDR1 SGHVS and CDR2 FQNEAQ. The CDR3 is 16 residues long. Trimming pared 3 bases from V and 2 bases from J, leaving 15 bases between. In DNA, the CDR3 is TGTGCCAGCAGCTTGAGTAGTGGAGGGGACACAGATACGCAGTATTTT. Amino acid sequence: CASSLSSGGDTDTQYF.

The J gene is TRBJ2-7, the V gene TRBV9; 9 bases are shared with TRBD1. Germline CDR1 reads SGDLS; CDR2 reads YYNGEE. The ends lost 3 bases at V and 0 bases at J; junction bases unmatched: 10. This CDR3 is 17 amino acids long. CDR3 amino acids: CASSDPPGQGTSYEQYF. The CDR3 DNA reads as TGTGCCAGCAGCGATCCCCCGGGACAGGGAACCTCCTACGAGCAGTACTTC.

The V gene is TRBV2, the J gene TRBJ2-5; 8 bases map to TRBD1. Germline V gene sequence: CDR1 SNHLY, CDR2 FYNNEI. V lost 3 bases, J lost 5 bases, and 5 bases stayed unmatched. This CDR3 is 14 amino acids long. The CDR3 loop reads CASSEAGGLETQYF. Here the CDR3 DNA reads TGTGCCAGCAGTGAGGCAGGGGGCCTGGAGACCCAGTACTTC. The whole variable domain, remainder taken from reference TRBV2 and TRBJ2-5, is EPEVTQTPSHQVTQMGQEVILRCVPISNHLYFYWYRQILGQKVEFLVSFYNNEISEKSEIFDDQFSVERPDGSNFTLKIRSTKLEDSAMYFCASSEAGGLETQYFGPGTRLLVL.

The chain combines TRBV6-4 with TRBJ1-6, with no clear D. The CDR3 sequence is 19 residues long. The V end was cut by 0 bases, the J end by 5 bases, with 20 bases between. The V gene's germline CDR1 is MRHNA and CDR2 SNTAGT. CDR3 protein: CASSDSIVTCRQDNSPLHF. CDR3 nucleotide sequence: TGTGCCAGCAGTGACTCGATTGTGACGTGTAGGCAGGATAATTCACCCCTCCACTTT.

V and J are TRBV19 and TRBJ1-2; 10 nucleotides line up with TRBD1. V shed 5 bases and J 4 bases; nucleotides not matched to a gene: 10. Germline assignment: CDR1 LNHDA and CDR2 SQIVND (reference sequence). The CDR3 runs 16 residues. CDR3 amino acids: CASSSSAGQGRYGYTF. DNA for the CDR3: TGTGCCAGTAGTTCGTCCGCGGGACAGGGGCGCTATGGCTACACCTTC.

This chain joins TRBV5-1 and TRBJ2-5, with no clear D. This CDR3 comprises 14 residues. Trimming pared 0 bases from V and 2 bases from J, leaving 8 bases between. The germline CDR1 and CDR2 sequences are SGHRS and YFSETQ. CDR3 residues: CASSLGTVQETQYF. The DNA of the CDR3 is TGCGCCAGCAGCTTGGGCACAGTACAAGAGACCCAGTACTTC.

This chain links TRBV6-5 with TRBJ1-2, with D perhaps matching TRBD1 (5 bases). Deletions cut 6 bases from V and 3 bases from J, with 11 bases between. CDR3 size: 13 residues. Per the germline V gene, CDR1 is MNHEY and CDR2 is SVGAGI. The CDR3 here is CASRRGTYYGYTF. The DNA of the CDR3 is TGTGCCAGCAGACGCGGGACGTACTATGGCTACACCTTC.

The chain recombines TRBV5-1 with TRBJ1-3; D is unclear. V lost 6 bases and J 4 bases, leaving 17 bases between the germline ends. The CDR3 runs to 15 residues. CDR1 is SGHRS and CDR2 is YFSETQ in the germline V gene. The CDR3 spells CASKIGQSTGNTIYF. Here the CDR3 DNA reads TGCGCCAGCAAGATCGGGCAGTCGACGGGAAACACCATATATTTT. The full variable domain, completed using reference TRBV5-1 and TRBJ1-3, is KAGVTQTPRYLIKTRGQQVTLSCSPISGHRSVSWYQQTPGQGLQFLFEYFSETQRNKGNFPGRFSGRQFSNSRSEMNVSTLELGDSALYLCASKIGQSTGNTIYFGEGSWLTVV.

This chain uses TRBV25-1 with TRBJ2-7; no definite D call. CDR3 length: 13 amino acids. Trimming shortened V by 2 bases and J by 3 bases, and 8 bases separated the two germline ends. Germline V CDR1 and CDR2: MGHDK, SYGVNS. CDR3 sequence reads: CASSEPPHYEQYF. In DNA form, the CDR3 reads TGTGCCAGCAGTGAACCCCCGCACTACGAGCAGTACTTC.

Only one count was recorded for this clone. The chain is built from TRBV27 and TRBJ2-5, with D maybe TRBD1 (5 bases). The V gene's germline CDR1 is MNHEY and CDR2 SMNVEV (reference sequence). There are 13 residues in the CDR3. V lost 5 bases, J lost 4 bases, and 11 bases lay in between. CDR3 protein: CASSPDSLETQYF. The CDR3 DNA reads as TGTGCCAGCAGTCCCGACAGTCTAGAGACCCAGTACTTC.

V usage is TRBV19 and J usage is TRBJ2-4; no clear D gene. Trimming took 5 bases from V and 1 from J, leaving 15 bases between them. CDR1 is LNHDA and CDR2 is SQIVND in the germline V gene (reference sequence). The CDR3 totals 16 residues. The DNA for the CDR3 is TGTGCCAGTAGTGTCTATACTGCAGATGCCAAAAACATTCAGTACTTC. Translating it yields CASSVYTADAKNIQYF.

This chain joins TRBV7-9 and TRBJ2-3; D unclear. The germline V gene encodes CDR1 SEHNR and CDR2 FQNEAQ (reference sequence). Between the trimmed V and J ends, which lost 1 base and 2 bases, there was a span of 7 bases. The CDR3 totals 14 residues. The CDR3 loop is CASSLGLFTDTQYF. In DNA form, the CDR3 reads TGTGCCAGCAGCTTAGGGCTTTTCACAGATACGCAGTATTTT.

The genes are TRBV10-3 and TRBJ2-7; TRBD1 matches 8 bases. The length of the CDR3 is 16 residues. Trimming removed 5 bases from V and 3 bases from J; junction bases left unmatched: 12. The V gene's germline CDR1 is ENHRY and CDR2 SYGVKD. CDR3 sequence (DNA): TGTGCCATCAGTTCTCCTGACAGGGGTGATTACTACGAGCAGTACTTC. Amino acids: CAISSPDRGDYYEQYF.

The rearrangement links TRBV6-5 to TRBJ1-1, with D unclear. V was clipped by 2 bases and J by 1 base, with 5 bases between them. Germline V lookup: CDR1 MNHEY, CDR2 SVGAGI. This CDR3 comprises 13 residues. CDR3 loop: CASSYRRNTEAFF. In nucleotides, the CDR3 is TGTGCCAGCAGTTACCGAAGGAACACTGAAGCTTTCTTT.

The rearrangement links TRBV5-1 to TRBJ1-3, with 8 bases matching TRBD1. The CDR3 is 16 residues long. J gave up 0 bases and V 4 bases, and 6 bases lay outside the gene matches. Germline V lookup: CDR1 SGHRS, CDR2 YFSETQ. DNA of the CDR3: TGCGCCAGCAGCGCTAGACAGGGGAGCTCTGGAAACACCATATATTTT. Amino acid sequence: CASSARQGSSGNTIYF.

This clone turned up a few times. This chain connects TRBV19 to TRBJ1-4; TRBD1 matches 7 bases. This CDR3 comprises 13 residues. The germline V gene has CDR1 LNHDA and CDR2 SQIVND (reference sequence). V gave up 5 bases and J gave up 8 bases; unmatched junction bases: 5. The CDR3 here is CASSVQGQEKLFF. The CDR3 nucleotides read TGTGCCAGTAGTGTACAGGGGCAGGAAAAACTGTTTTTT.